This T cell receptor beta chain comes out of a study of PD-1 blockade in classical Hodgkin lymphoma. The table came from immunoSEQ multiplex PCR; TCRdb's copy has only in-frame clones and leaves some out. The data hold fewer than 25,000 clones, with 80% observed a single time. In its sample, this clone is medium-sized. Its target is not known. Trimming took off 2 bases at V and 7 bases at J, with 7 bases between the two ends. Per germline, CDR1 SGHRS and CDR2 YFSETQ. The CDR3 loop spans 12 amino acids. Regarding the study as a whole: Diminished baseline TCR diversity has been reported in newly diagnosed patients relative to healthy donors. There was a significant rise in CD4+ TCR diversity by C4D1, with no such rise for CD8+.

Every patient experienced relapse after autologous stem cell transplantation, and brentuximab vedotin exposure varied. Complete response, partial response or progressive disease constituted the best responses recorded. The sequence was collected from a human donor with classical Hodgkin lymphoma. The chain joins TRBV5-1 to TRBJ2-1; the D gene is possibly TRBD2 (6 bases). Sequencing was performed on peripheral blood mononuclear cells (PBMCs), taken at baseline. The DNA of the CDR3 is TGCGCCAGCAGCTTCGGAGGGAATGAGCAGTTCTTC. This gives the protein CASSFGGNEQFF.